The 8 T cell receptor beta chains below were found in one sample sequenced in a study of cytomegalovirus exposure and HLA in healthy donors. Clones were read by immunoSEQ multiplex PCR, and TCRdb kept only the in-frame ones, dropping some. The repertoire holds 45,000 to 55,000 clones, with about nine tenths as singletons. The sequencing sample was made of PBMCs. The origin of the receptors is a woman aged 25-40 years in good health and CMV-seronegative.

The J gene is TRBJ1-1, the V gene TRBV11-2; weak D call: TRBD1 (6 bases). The V gene lost 1 base and the J gene lost 0 bases, with 9 bases spanning the gap. This CDR3 comprises 15 residues. Germline CDR1 and CDR2: SGHAT and FQNNGV. In DNA, the CDR3 is TGTGCCAGCAGCTTAGGGCCAGGGGTGAACACTGAAGCTTTCTTT. This gives the protein CASSLGPGVNTEAFF.

The chain links TRBV6-1 to TRBJ1-1; 7 bases line up with TRBD1. This CDR3 has 15 amino acids. Trimming cost V 3 bases and J 1 base; bases outside gene matches: 5. Germline CDR1 and CDR2: MNHNS and SASEGT. The CDR3 here is CASSDTGAPNTEAFF. CDR3 bases: TGTGCCAGCAGTGATACAGGGGCCCCGAACACTGAAGCTTTCTTT.

The gene calls are TRBV11-1 and TRBJ1-1, with TRBD1 as a possible D gene (6 bases). This CDR3 has 18 residues. The V gene's germline CDR1 is SGHAT and CDR2 FQDESV (reference sequence). Trimming pared 5 bases from V and 1 base from J, leaving 23 bases between. CDR3 sequence (DNA): TGTGCCAGCAGCATGGAGGCCAACAGGGTAGGGGGGAACACTGAAGCTTTCTTT. Translation gives CASSMEANRVGGNTEAFF.

The chain links TRBV7-2 to TRBJ2-5; the match to TRBD2 covers 8 bases. The CDR3 length is 15 residues. The germline V gene encodes CDR1 SGHTA and CDR2 FQGNSA. V dropped 8 bases and J dropped 5; count of bases not matched to a gene: 13. CDR3 nucleotides: TGTGCCAGCCGCCTTGTATCTTCGGGGGGGGAGACCCAGTACTTC. This translates into CASRLVSSGGETQYF.

The chain recombines TRBV7-6 with TRBJ2-1; weak D call: TRBD1 (6 bases). V lost 1 base and J 6 bases, leaving 13 bases between the germline ends. There are 15 residues in the CDR3. Germline CDR1 reads SGHVS; CDR2 reads FNYEAQ. CDR3 DNA sequence: TGTGCCAGCAGCTTAGATCCAGTAGGGGGCAATGAGCAGTTCTTC. Its translation is CASSLDPVGGNEQFF.

This chain joins TRBV27 and TRBJ1-5, with 10 bases fitting TRBD1. The junction had 4 bases not matched to a gene; V was cut back by 3 bases and J by 2 bases. This CDR3 spans 16 amino acids. From germline, CDR1 is MNHEY and CDR2 SMNVEV (reference sequence). The CDR3 DNA follows: TGTGCCAGCAGTTTCCTGACAGGGGGCGGCAATCAGCCCCAGCATTTT. It codes for CASSFLTGGGNQPQHF.

The chain joins TRBV6-1 to TRBJ1-4, with D possibly being TRBD1 (6 bases). V was trimmed by 8 bases and J by 2 bases, leaving 12 bases between them. The CDR3 is 14 residues long. Germline CDR1 MNHNS, CDR2 SASEGT. Written as DNA, the CDR3 is TGTGCCAGCCGAAAGGGGGATACTAATGAAAAACTGTTTTTT. Amino acid sequence: CASRKGDTNEKLFF.

The rearrangement joins TRBV11-2 to TRBJ2-7, with 8 bases fitting TRBD1. V lost 5 bases and J lost 6; bases outside the gene matches: 9. The CDR3 has 14 amino acids. The V gene's germline CDR1 is SGHAT and CDR2 FQNNGV. The CDR3 sequence: CASSTRTGSGEQYF. As DNA, the CDR3 is TGTGCCAGCAGCACCCGGACAGGGTCCGGCGAGCAGTACTTC.